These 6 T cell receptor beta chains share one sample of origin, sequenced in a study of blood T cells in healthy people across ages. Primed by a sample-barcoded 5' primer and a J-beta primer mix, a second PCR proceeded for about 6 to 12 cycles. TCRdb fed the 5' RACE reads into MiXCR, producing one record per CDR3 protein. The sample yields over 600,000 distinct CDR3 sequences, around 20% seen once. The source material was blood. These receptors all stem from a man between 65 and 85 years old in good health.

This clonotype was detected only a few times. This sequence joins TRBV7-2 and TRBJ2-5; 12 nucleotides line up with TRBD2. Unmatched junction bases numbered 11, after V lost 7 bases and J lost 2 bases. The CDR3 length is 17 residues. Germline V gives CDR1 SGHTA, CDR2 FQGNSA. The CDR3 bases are TGTGCCAGCACCTCCTTCGCTAGCGGGAGGGGTCAAGAGACCCAGTACTTC. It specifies CASTSFASGRGQETQYF.

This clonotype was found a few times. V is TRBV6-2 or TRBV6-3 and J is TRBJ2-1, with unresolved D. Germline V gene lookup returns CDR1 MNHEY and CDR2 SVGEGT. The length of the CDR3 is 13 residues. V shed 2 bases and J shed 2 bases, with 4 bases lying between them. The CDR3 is CASSYEAYNEQFF. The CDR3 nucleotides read TGTGCCAGCAGTTACGAAGCCTACAATGAGCAGTTCTTC.

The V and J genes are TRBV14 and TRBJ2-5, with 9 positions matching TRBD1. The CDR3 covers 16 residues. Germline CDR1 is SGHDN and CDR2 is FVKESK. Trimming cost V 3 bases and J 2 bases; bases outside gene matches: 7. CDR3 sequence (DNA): TGTGCCAGCAGCCATCTAAGGACAGGGGCACAAGAGACCCAGTACTTC. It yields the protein CASSHLRTGAQETQYF.

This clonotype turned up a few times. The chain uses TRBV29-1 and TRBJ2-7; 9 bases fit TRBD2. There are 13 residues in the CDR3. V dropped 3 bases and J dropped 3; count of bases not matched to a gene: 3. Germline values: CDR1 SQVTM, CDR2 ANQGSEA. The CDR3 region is CSVEASGIYEQYF. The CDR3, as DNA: TGCAGCGTTGAGGCTAGCGGGATCTACGAGCAGTACTTC.

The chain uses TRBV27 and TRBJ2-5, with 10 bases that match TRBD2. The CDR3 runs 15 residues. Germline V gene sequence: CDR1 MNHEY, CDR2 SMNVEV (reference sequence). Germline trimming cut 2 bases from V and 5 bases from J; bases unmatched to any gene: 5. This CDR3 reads CASSLTSGIAETQYF. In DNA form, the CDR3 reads TGTGCCAGCAGTTTAACTAGCGGGATTGCGGAGACCCAGTACTTC.

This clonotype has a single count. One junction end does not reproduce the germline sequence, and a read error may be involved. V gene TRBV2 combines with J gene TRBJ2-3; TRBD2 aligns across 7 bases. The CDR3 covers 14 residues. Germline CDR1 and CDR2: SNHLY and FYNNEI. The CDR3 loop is CASTWGGSTDTQYF. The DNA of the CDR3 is TGTGCGAGCACCTGGGGGGGGTCCACAGATACGCAGTATTTT. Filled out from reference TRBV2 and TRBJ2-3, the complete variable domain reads EPEVTQTPSHQVTQMGQEVILRCVPISNHLYFYWYRQILGQKVEFLVSFYNNEISEKSEIFDDQFSVERPDGSNFTLKIRSTKLEDSAMYFCASTWGGSTDTQYFGPGTRLTVL.